This TCR beta chain was recovered during a study of blood T cell repertoires in COVID-19. The assay was immunoSEQ multiplex PCR, and TCRdb's table has in-frame clones only and misses some. This table holds over 200,000 clones, about 76% found once. Cohort placement rested on clinical history that participants reported themselves. The germline V gene has CDR1 SGDLS and CDR2 YYNGEE. V gave up 6 bases and J gave up 9 bases; unmatched junction bases: 10. CDR3 length: 13 amino acids. The genes are TRBV9 and TRBJ1-2; 8 positions match TRBD1. This clonotype originated in a woman aged 45-65 years with acute COVID-19. Source material: PBMCs or T cells enriched from blood (not recorded which). The CDR3 region has the DNA TGTGCCAGCAAGAGACAGGGGATTCGGAGCTACACCTTC. Translating gives CASKRQGIRSYTF.